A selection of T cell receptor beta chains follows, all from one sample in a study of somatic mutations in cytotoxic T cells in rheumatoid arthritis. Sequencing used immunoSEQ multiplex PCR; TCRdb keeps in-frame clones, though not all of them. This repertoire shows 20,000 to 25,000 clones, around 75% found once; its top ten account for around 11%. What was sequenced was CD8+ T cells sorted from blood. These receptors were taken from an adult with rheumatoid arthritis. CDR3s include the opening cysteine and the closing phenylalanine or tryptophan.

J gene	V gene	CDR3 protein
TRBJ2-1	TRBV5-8	CAGGRGAYNEQFF
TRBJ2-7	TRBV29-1	CSVEASGDYEQYF
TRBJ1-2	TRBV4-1	CASSQVTGSNYGYTF
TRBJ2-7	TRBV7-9	CASSSRDPPSYEQYF
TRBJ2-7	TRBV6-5	CASSYGAGGEQYF
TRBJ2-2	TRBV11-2	CASSRQGRANTGELFF
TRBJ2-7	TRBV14	CASSQTGVTKEQYF
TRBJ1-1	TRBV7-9	CASSLGGGNTEAFF
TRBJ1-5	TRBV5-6	CASSIDSSYQPQHF
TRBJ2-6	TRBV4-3	CASSQDSSVSGANVLTF
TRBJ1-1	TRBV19	CASKTGTGPTEAFF
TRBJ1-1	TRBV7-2	CASSLGLWGRAKAEAFF
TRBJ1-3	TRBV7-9	CASSLVGIGNTIYF
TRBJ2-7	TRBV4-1	CASSQRATGYEQYF
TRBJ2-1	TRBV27	CASSLLGFGGTGSNEQFF
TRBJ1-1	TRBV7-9	CASSFSLQGRHTEAFF
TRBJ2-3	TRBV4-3	CASSQDPDRRPDTQYF
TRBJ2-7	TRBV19	CASSLQTGSYEQYF
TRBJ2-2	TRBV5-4	CASSLPRTGGGGELFF
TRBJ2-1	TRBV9	CASSVETGYNEQFF
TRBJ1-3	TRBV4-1	CASSQDGGTGNTIYF
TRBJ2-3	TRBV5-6	CASSLGAGPRGDTQYF
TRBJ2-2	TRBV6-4	CASSENLRRDTGELFF
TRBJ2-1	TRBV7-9	CASSLPGIEGDEQFF
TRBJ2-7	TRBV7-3	CASSLSGGDTSYEQYF
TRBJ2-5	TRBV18	CASSRLAGRETQYF
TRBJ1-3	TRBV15	CATSPRLASSGNTIYF
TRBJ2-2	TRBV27	CASRTGPTGELFF
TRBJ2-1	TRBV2	CASSYGDSYNEQFF
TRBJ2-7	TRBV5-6	CASSFGTWLTSF
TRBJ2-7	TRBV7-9	CASSSDNPEQYF
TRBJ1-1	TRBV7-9	CASSLPHTEAFF
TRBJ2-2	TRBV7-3	CASSSTSGELFF
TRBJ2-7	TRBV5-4	CASSLGESYEQYF
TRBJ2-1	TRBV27	CASSLLGFTSGSLGNEQFF
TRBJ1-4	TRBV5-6	CASSRGTEEVEKLFF
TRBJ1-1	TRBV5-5	CASSSTGGDTEAFF
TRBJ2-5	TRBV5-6	CASSLPGEETQYF
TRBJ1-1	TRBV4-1	CASRLGQGDTEAFF
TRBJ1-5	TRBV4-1	CASSQDGSSNQPQHF
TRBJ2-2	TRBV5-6	CASSLMGAGELFF
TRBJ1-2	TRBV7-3	CASSLSAGDYGYTF
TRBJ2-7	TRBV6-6	CASSYSRDRTYEQYF
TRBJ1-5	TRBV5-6	CASSPGLSNQPQHF
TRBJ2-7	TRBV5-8	CASSLEYGRGEQYF
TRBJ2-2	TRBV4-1	CASSQEGRTGELFF
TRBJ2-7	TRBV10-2	CASSVGSGYEQYF
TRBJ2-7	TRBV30	CAWARGYGEQYF